Sequencing of this TCR beta chain was carried out in a study of blood T cell repertoires in COVID-19. Overall study context: Sites across the United States, Italy and Spain contributed samples from acute and convalescent COVID-19. From T cells, B-cell-depleted T cells, or PBMCs came the material, which was cDNA or gDNA.

This CDR3 spans 19 amino acids. Germline V CDR1 and CDR2: LNHDA, SQIVND (reference sequence). With 6 bases clipped from V and 5 bases from J, the junction kept 18 bases outside the gene matches. In the authors' methods: How many nucleated cells were present was estimated from reference gene primer amplification. The method was immunoSEQ multiplex PCR; TCRdb's version includes in-frame clones alone and lacks a portion of them. V, J and clone size are taken as reported in that table, and D and trimming were inferred from the DNA itself. In the table there are about 300,000 clones, 89% of which are singletons.

Sequencing input: peripheral blood. The chain is built from TRBV19 and TRBJ1-4; 10 nucleotides line up with TRBD1. This receptor was obtained from a man between 18 and 35 years old who had recovered from COVID-19. The CDR3, as DNA: TGTGCCAGTAGCTTCGAAACCGGGACAGGGGATGAGGGGAATGAAAAACTGTTTTTT. This gives the protein CASSFETGTGDEGNEKLFF.